Listed below are T cell receptor beta chains from one sample, sequenced in a study of graft-versus-host responses after intestinal transplantation. Repertoires were generated with immunoSEQ multiplex PCR, while TCRdb's copy carries only in-frame clones and drops some. The table records fewer than 15,000 clones, roughly two thirds of them present only once. Sequenced material: ileum tissue, taken just over 650 days after intestinal transplantation. The receptors shown here come from a human patient who received an intestinal transplant, so some T cells may come from the graft donor. Both conserved end residues are part of each CDR3. The D gene is left open where the match is weak. Not every row has a clone size; where given, it reads once, few, many or a size class.

few TRBJ1-1 TRBV7-9 TRBD1 CASSPGGTEAFF TGTGCCAGCAGCCCAGGGGGCACTGAAGCTTTCTTT
. TRBJ1-1 TRBV19 . CASSDQGYSTEAFF TGTGCCAGTAGTGACCAGGGGTATAGCACTGAAGCTTTCTTT
few TRBJ1-3 TRBV11-3 TRBD1 CASSPRDRVGNTIYF TGTGCCAGCAGCCCCCGGGACAGGGTTGGAAACACCATATATTTT
few TRBJ2-2 TRBV11-3 TRBD2 CASSPRTSLNTGELFF TGTGCCAGCAGCCCCAGGACTAGCCTTAACACCGGGGAGCTGTTTTTT
. TRBJ2-3 TRBV7-9 . CASSFRGGESTDTQYF TGTGCCAGCAGCTTCCGTGGCGGGGAGAGCACAGATACGCAGTATTTT
. TRBJ1-1 TRBV13 . CASRLRRERTEAFF TGTGCCAGCCGCTTACGGAGGGAAAGAACTGAAGCTTTCTTT
few TRBJ2-7 TRBV18 . CASSPNFYEQYF TGTGCCAGCTCACCAAACTTCTACGAGCAGTACTTC
once TRBJ1-2 TRBV25-1 . CASSESTGGYTF TGTGCCAGCAGTGAATCAACAGGGGGCTACACCTTC
few TRBJ2-2 TRBV6-4 TRBD2 CASSERGGTGELFF TGTGCCAGCAGTGAGCGGGGGGGCACCGGGGAGCTGTTTTTT
. TRBJ2-4 TRBV4-3 . CASSYNRAIAKNIQHF TGCGCCAGCAGCTATAACAGGGCCATAGCCAAAAACATTCAGCACTTC
once TRBJ2-1 TRBV7-2 . CASSLGGVYNEQFF TGTGCCAGCAGCTTAGGGGGAGTCTACAATGAGCAGTTCTTC
few TRBJ1-1 TRBV4-3 . CASSQEWEGNTEAFF TGCGCCAGCAGCCAAGAGTGGGAGGGTAACACTGAAGCTTTCTTT
few TRBJ2-1 TRBV7-2 TRBD2 CASSLVGSGRYNEQFF TGTGCCAGCAGCTTAGTAGGTAGCGGGCGCTACAATGAGCAGTTCTTC
few TRBJ1-5 TRBV19 TRBD1 CASSIMDRALNQPQHF TGTGCCAGTAGTATCATGGACAGGGCTTTGAATCAGCCCCAGCATTTT
. TRBJ1-1 TRBV27 . CASSFRVNTEAFF TGTGCCAGCAGTTTTCGGGTGAACACTGAAGCTTTCTTT
. TRBJ1-4 TRBV25-1 . CASSDSGYSEKLFF TGTGCCAGCAGTGATTCGGGATATAGTGAAAAACTGTTTTTT
. TRBJ2-2 TRBV10-3 TRBD2 CAISTTSGGSHGELFF TGTGCCATCAGTACCACTAGCGGGGGCTCTCACGGGGAGCTGTTTTTT
few TRBJ2-7 TRBV6-1 TRBD2 CAISESVPLAGDEQYF TGTGCCATCAGTGAGTCGGTCCCACTAGCGGGGGACGAGCAGTACTTC
. TRBJ2-5 TRBV27 . CASSPSVPKETQYF TGTGCCAGCAGTCCCTCAGTCCCGAAAGAGACCCAGTACTTC
once TRBJ1-1 TRBV5-3 TRBD1 CARSRDNRGQYTEAFF TGTGCCAGAAGCCGTGACAACAGGGGTCAGTATACTGAAGCTTTCTTT
. TRBJ2-1 TRBV4-1 TRBD2 CASSQGGAGGRYNEQFF TGCGCCAGCAGCCAAGGAGGGGCGGGGGGGCGTTACAATGAGCAGTTCTTC
. TRBJ2-2 TRBV9 TRBD2 CASSLTSGGGRELFF TGTGCCAGCAGCCTGACTAGCGGGGGGGGCAGGGAGCTGTTTTTT
. TRBJ2-2 TRBV12-5 . CASQMDWRNTGELFF TGTGCTAGCCAAATGGACTGGCGGAACACCGGGGAGCTGTTTTTT
. TRBJ1-1 TRBV27 . CASSLAGKPNTEAFF TGTGCCAGCAGCTTAGCAGGGAAGCCCAACACTGAAGCTTTCTTT
. TRBJ2-3 TRBV9 TRBD1 CASGGTGQIGDTQYF TGTGCCAGCGGAGGGACAGGGCAAATTGGAGATACGCAGTATTTT
medium-sized TRBJ2-2 TRBV6-6 TRBD2 CASSRRSGGVTGELFF TGTGCCAGCAGTCGAAGGAGCGGGGGGGTTACCGGGGAGCTGTTTTTT
. TRBJ2-7 TRBV11-2 . CASSFGRGYEQYF TGTGCCAGCAGCTTTGGCAGGGGCTACGAGCAGTACTTC
few TRBJ2-1 TRBV7-2 . CASSLGAWDEQFF TGTGCCAGCAGCTTAGGGGCCTGGGATGAGCAGTTCTTC
. TRBJ2-7 TRBV2 TRBD1 CASTRGQPTYEQYF TGTGCCAGCACCAGGGGGCAACCTACCTACGAGCAGTACTTC
. TRBJ2-2 TRBV7-9 . CASSPRIDTGELFF TGTGCCAGCAGCCCCAGGATAGACACCGGGGAGCTGTTTTTT
. TRBJ2-7 TRBV10-3 TRBD1 CAISEFKGAHEQYF TGTGCCATCAGTGAGTTTAAGGGGGCCCACGAGCAGTACTTC
. TRBJ1-4 TRBV27 TRBD1 CASRGQGAGSNEKLFF TGTGCCAGCAGGGGACAGGGGGCTGGTTCTAATGAAAAACTGTTTTTT
. TRBJ2-1 TRBV7-8 . CASSLYRIGSYNEQFF TGTGCCAGCAGCTTATACAGAATTGGTTCCTACAATGAGCAGTTCTTC
. TRBJ2-1 TRBV11-3 . CASSLRVGADYNEQFF TGTGCCAGCAGCCTCCGCGTGGGAGCGGACTACAATGAGCAGTTCTTC
few TRBJ1-3 TRBV6-6 . CASSYGVGSSGNTIYF TGTGCCAGCAGTTACGGGGTTGGGAGCTCTGGAAACACCATATATTTT
. TRBJ2-7 TRBV25-1 TRBD1 CASSGTGEQYF TGTGCCAGCAGTGGGACAGGGGAGCAGTACTTC
. TRBJ2-2 TRBV10-3 TRBD1 CASGQGVVGELFF TGTGCCTCAGGACAGGGAGTAGTCGGGGAGCTGTTTTTT
. TRBJ2-3 TRBV7-2 TRBD2 CASSLGRILAGGSTDTQYF TGTGCCAGCAGCTTAGGGAGGATCCTAGCGGGGGGTAGCACAGATACGCAGTATTTT
. TRBJ2-1 TRBV5-1 TRBD1 CASSLVGTGGNEQFF TGCGCCAGCAGCTTGGTAGGGACAGGGGGCAATGAGCAGTTCTTC
. TRBJ2-7 TRBV4-3 . CASSPNRALYEQYF TGCGCCAGCAGCCCTAACAGGGCGCTCTACGAGCAGTACTTC
medium-sized TRBJ1-3 TRBV6-5 . CASSYSTGVGNTIYF TGTGCCAGCAGTTACTCGACCGGGGTGGGAAACACCATATATTTT
. TRBJ1-5 TRBV15 TRBD1 CATSRQGASQPQHF TGTGCCACCAGCAGACAGGGGGCGAGTCAGCCCCAGCATTTT
. TRBJ2-3 TRBV4-3 TRBD2 CASSQEGGDTQYF TGCGCCAGCAGCCAAGAGGGGGGGGATACGCAGTATTTT
. TRBJ2-3 TRBV2 TRBD2 CASPTSGGPIPLTDTQYF TGTGCCAGCCCGACTAGCGGGGGGCCCATTCCCTTAACAGATACGCAGTATTTT
. TRBJ1-2 TRBV5-5 . CASSSTLNYGYTF TGTGCCAGCAGCTCGACACTGAACTATGGCTACACCTTC
. TRBJ2-2 TRBV7-2 . CASSSPGHRTGELFF TGTGCCAGCAGCTCGCCGGGACACCGCACCGGGGAGCTGTTTTTT
. TRBJ2-7 TRBV4-1 TRBD2 CASSWSGGATGYEQYF TGCGCCAGCTCTTGGAGCGGGGGGGCCACGGGGTACGAGCAGTACTTC
. TRBJ2-3 TRBV9 TRBD2 CASSAIAGGVISTDTQYF TGTGCCAGCAGCGCAATAGCGGGGGGGGTAATTAGCACAGATACGCAGTATTTT